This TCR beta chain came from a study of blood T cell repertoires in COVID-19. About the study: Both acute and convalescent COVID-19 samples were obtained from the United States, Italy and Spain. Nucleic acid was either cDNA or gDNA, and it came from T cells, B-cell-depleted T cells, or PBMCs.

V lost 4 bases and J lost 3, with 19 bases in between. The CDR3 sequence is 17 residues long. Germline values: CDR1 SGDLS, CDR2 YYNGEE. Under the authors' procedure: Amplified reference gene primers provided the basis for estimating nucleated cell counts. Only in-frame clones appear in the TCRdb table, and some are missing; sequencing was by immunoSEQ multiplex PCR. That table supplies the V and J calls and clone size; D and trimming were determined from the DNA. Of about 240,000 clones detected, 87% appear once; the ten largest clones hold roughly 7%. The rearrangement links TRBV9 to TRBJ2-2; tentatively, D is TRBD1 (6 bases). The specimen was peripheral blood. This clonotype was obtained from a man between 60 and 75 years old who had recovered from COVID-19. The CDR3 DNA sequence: TGTGCCAGCAGCATAAGAGACCGACAGGCATACACCGGGGAGCTGTTTTTT. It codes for CASSIRDRQAYTGELFF.